This T cell receptor (beta chain) derives from a study of long-term antiretroviral therapy in people with HIV. Study-level background: The oldest samples precede the 2015 immediate-ART recommendation by about a decade.

Broader study findings: Relative to transplant donor controls, diversity remained lower despite increasing after ART.

Germline CDR1 and CDR2: MDHEN and SYDVKM. The CDR3 extends over 12 amino acids. Trimming shortened V by 6 bases and J by 6 bases, and 12 bases separated the two germline ends. This clone was counted a single time. Its specificity is unknown. Researchers secured at least one pre-ART and at least two post-ART PBMC samples from each donor. They ran version v3.0 of the immunoSEQ assay at survey level. Sequenced by immunoSEQ multiplex PCR; TCRdb stores in-frame clones only, minus some. The table includes just under 30,000 clones, 80% to 90% detected once. The receptor was derived from a man aged 50 or older with HIV. This rearrangement joins TRBV28 to TRBJ2-7; the D is unclear. The material sequenced was unsorted PBMCs, taken about 5 years before starting antiretroviral therapy. CDR3 sequence reads: CASSHDLAEQYF. CDR3 coding DNA: TGTGCCAGCAGCCACGACTTGGCCGAGCAGTACTTC.